This TCR beta chain was recorded in a study of T-cell reconstitution after alpha-beta-depleted transplantation in children. Trimming pared 8 bases from V and 0 bases from J, leaving 19 bases between. Germline CDR1 reads MNHNY; CDR2 reads SVGAGI (reference sequence). CDR3 length: 17 residues. It was with unique molecular identifiers that the TCRbeta library was prepared. From the PCR reads, TCRdb called clonotypes with MiXCR, one entry per CDR3 protein. This sample yields over 15,000 distinct CDR3 sequences, of which roughly 7.6% are seen a single time; 35% to 40% belongs to the top ten. This clonotype qualifies as medium-sized.

The V and J genes are TRBV6-6 and TRBJ2-2; possible D gene TRBD2, 6 bases. The receptor's source is a boy under three years old who had a stem cell transplant for Wiskott-Aldrich syndrome, so the T cells may come from the graft donor. This specimen was PBMCs, mostly from graft donor cells, taken 60 days after TCRalphabeta/CD19-depleted stem cell transplant. CDR3 loop: CASGWQRAHANTGELFF. DNA for the CDR3: TGTGCCAGCGGTTGGCAGCGGGCCCACGCGAACACCGGGGAGCTGTTTTTT.